These T cell receptor beta chains were read from a single sample in a study of naive and memory T cell subsets. One entry per CDR3 protein, called by TCRdb with MiXCR from the UMI-ligation and nested PCR reads. The data hold 100,000 to 150,000 distinct CDR3 sequences, with roughly 36% observed a single time. Sequencing was performed on central memory CD4+ T cells from blood. The receptors stem from a human donor in good health. Both conserved end residues are trimmed from each CDR3. The order of the fields is V gene, D gene, clone size, CDR3 length, CDR3 protein. D genes are given only for firm matches. Not every row has a clone size; where given, it reads once, few, many or a size class.

v_gene: TRBV5-4
d_gene: NA
abundance: NA
len: 12
CDR3aa: ASSPRQGRYEQY

v_gene: TRBV29-1
d_gene: TRBD1
abundance: NA
len: 12
CDR3aa: SVVGTGGGEKLF

v_gene: TRBV7-8
d_gene: NA
abundance: few
len: 12
CDR3aa: ASSVRDKDHEQY

v_gene: TRBV15
d_gene: NA
abundance: NA
len: 16
CDR3aa: ATSRGALAGSGANVLT

v_gene: TRBV7-9
d_gene: NA
abundance: NA
len: 13
CDR3aa: ASSFGAGEGREQY

v_gene: TRBV19
d_gene: NA
abundance: NA
len: 12
CDR3aa: ASSIEGGTTAQH

v_gene: TRBV5-3
d_gene: NA
abundance: NA
len: 14
CDR3aa: ARSSTVGGTYQPQH

v_gene: TRBV28
d_gene: NA
abundance: few
len: 11
CDR3aa: ASSSIGDRGYT

v_gene: TRBV6-5
d_gene: NA
abundance: many
len: 11
CDR3aa: ASSYTWSGELF

v_gene: TRBV20-1
d_gene: TRBD2
abundance: NA
len: 15
CDR3aa: SADEVLTSGSHNEQF

v_gene: TRBV30
d_gene: NA
abundance: NA
len: 11
CDR3aa: AWSAGLGTEAF

v_gene: TRBV5-6
d_gene: NA
abundance: NA
len: 12
CDR3aa: ASSLEAAQETQY

v_gene: TRBV20-1
d_gene: TRBD2
abundance: NA
len: 14
CDR3aa: SARSIAGDTGEKQY

v_gene: TRBV28
d_gene: TRBD1
abundance: many
len: 12
CDR3aa: ASTRDRATDTQY

v_gene: TRBV7-3
d_gene: NA
abundance: once
len: 12
CDR3aa: ASSPNPLVATQY

v_gene: TRBV12-5
d_gene: NA
abundance: NA
len: 11
CDR3aa: ASGIEPGNTIY

v_gene: TRBV28
d_gene: NA
abundance: many
len: 10
CDR3aa: ASSLQSYEQY

v_gene: TRBV5-8
d_gene: NA
abundance: NA
len: 14
CDR3aa: ASILPGRVSYNEQF

v_gene: TRBV28
d_gene: NA
abundance: NA
len: 9
CDR3aa: ASQNRQPQH

v_gene: TRBV5-1
d_gene: TRBD1
abundance: many
len: 13
CDR3aa: ASSNRQGNQETQY

v_gene: TRBV24-1
d_gene: NA
abundance: NA
len: 11
CDR3aa: ATSGDLAGELF

v_gene: TRBV20-1
d_gene: TRBD2
abundance: NA
len: 14
CDR3aa: SAPSGRGSSYNEQF

v_gene: TRBV7-6
d_gene: NA
abundance: NA
len: 15
CDR3aa: ASSLEAPGYSNQPQH

v_gene: TRBV11-2
d_gene: NA
abundance: NA
len: 14
CDR3aa: ASSQTLTTSTDTQY

v_gene: TRBV2
d_gene: NA
abundance: many
len: 13
CDR3aa: ASRGGGVAKNIQY

v_gene: TRBV2
d_gene: TRBD1
abundance: NA
len: 15
CDR3aa: ASSEWGTGLAKNIQY

v_gene: TRBV6-6
d_gene: TRBD2
abundance: NA
len: 13
CDR3aa: ASSDRTSGSLEQY

v_gene: TRBV18
d_gene: TRBD1
abundance: NA
len: 12
CDR3aa: ASSSQGGDSPLH

v_gene: TRBV20-1
d_gene: NA
abundance: many
len: 14
CDR3aa: SARDQGYRGADTQY

v_gene: TRBV20-1
d_gene: TRBD2
abundance: once
len: 11
CDR3aa: SASLAGQETQY

v_gene: TRBV2
d_gene: NA
abundance: many
len: 11
CDR3aa: ASRWDGSYEQY

v_gene: TRBV6-6
d_gene: TRBD1
abundance: NA
len: 14
CDR3aa: ASSSPGQGGTGELF

v_gene: TRBV7-8
d_gene: TRBD2
abundance: few
len: 13
CDR3aa: ASSSLAGGPYEQY

v_gene: TRBV20-1
d_gene: NA
abundance: NA
len: 11
CDR3aa: SASRAGTDTQY

v_gene: TRBV20-1
d_gene: TRBD2
abundance: few
len: 12
CDR3aa: SARGPSGAYEQY

v_gene: TRBV2
d_gene: TRBD2
abundance: few
len: 16
CDR3aa: ASSDPGSSGRYGDTQY

v_gene: TRBV19
d_gene: TRBD1
abundance: NA
len: 13
CDR3aa: ASSIAPGTGGEQY

v_gene: TRBV20-1
d_gene: TRBD2
abundance: few
len: 13
CDR3aa: SARSGTSGLYEQF

v_gene: TRBV7-2
d_gene: TRBD2
abundance: few
len: 15
CDR3aa: ASSFRPLAGSRETQY

v_gene: TRBV20-1
d_gene: NA
abundance: few
len: 11
CDR3aa: SAYAGTLSEQF

v_gene: TRBV19
d_gene: TRBD2
abundance: NA
len: 16
CDR3aa: ASSIDPALTSGNNEQF

v_gene: TRBV6-1
d_gene: TRBD1
abundance: NA
len: 13
CDR3aa: ASPQDDRVWNEQF

v_gene: TRBV5-1
d_gene: NA
abundance: few
len: 13
CDR3aa: ASSLEGRSTDTQY

v_gene: TRBV6-1
d_gene: NA
abundance: few
len: 12
CDR3aa: ATTEGMGNTEAF

v_gene: TRBV5-1
d_gene: NA
abundance: NA
len: 11
CDR3aa: ASSLATNYEQY

v_gene: TRBV19
d_gene: TRBD1
abundance: NA
len: 13
CDR3aa: ASSKGTARYQPQH

v_gene: TRBV15
d_gene: TRBD1
abundance: NA
len: 13
CDR3aa: ATSPRGQGAETQY

v_gene: TRBV3-1
d_gene: NA
abundance: NA
len: 14
CDR3aa: ASSQVPRGGGNEQF